The 8 T cell receptor beta chains presented below share a single source sample, sequenced in a study of cytomegalovirus exposure and HLA in healthy donors. PCR employed 60 Vbeta and 13 Jbeta primers. Using immunoSEQ multiplex PCR, the repertoire was profiled, and TCRdb retains in-frame clones only, with some absent. The profile shows over 150,000 clones, around three quarters of them singletons. The sequenced material came from PBMCs. Source of these receptors: a boy aged 10-17 years in good health and CMV-seronegative.

The chain has TRBV7-9 and TRBJ2-7; 12 positions match TRBD2. The V gene end was trimmed by 8 bases and the J gene end by 1 base; junction bases not matched to a gene: 9. The CDR3 has 16 amino acids. Germline CDR1 is SEHNR and CDR2 is FQNEAQ (reference sequence). The CDR3 nucleotides are TGTGCCAGCCTAGGTTGGCTAGCGGGAGGGTCCTACGAGCAGTACTTC. It is translated as CASLGWLAGGSYEQYF.

CDR3 sequence: CASTLLTGGRYEQYF. In nucleotides, the CDR3 is TGTGCCAGCACCCTCCTAACAGGGGGAAGGTACGAGCAGTACTTC. The chain uses TRBV5-6 and TRBJ2-7, with 8 positions matching TRBD1. This CDR3 is 15 amino acids long. Germline lookup yields CDR1 SGHDT and CDR2 YYEEEE. The ends lost 6 bases at V and 4 bases at J; junction bases unmatched: 12. The whole variable domain, filled in from reference TRBV5-6 and TRBJ2-7, reads DAGVTQSPTHLIKTRGQQVTLRCSPKSGHDTVSWYQQALGQGPQFIFQYYEEEERQRGNFPDRFSGHQFPNYSSELNVNALLLGDSALYLCASTLLTGGRYEQYFGPGTRLTVT.

This clone was observed a few times. The chain couples TRBV5-4 to TRBJ2-7; 10 bases are shared with TRBD2. The CDR3 spans 15 residues. V trimming: 0 bases; J trimming: 5 bases; junction bases outside the gene matches: 5. CDR1 SGHNT and CDR2 YYREEE come from the germline V gene (reference sequence). CDR3 loop: CASSLVAGGPNEQYF. As DNA, the CDR3 is TGTGCCAGCAGCTTGGTAGCGGGGGGCCCAAACGAGCAGTACTTC.

This rearrangement joins TRBV7-9 to TRBJ1-2; 7 bases match TRBD1. The CDR3 contains 13 residues. J gave up 5 bases and V 5 bases, and 5 bases lay outside the gene matches. Germline-derived CDR1 and CDR2 are SEHNR and FQNEAQ (reference sequence). The CDR3 sequence is CASSPTGPYGYTF. CDR3 bases: TGTGCCAGCAGCCCGACAGGGCCATATGGCTACACCTTC.

The chain has TRBV14 and TRBJ1-2; D uncertain. With 0 bases removed from V and 3 bases from J, the gap between germline ends came to 14 bases. Looked up from germline, CDR1 is SGHDN and CDR2 is FVKESK. There are 16 residues in the CDR3. CDR3 loop: CASSQESRFGDYGYTF. DNA of the CDR3: TGTGCCAGCAGCCAAGAGTCCAGGTTCGGCGACTATGGCTACACCTTC.

The chain recombines TRBV12-5 with TRBJ2-1; 9 bases fit TRBD2. Germline CDR1 is LGHNT and CDR2 is FRNRAP. CDR3 size: 16 residues. V dropped 3 bases and J dropped 7; count of bases not matched to a gene: 10. Here the CDR3 DNA reads TGTGCTAGTGGTTTTCAGCGGGAGGCGGTGAATAATGAGCAGTTCTTC. Its protein product is CASGFQREAVNNEQFF.

The DNA for the CDR3 is TGTGCCAGCAACGCAGGGTCAGATACGCAGTATTTT. Translation: CASNAGSDTQYF. This rearrangement joins TRBV9 to TRBJ2-3; TRBD1 is a possible D gene (5 bases). The V gene's germline CDR1 is SGDLS and CDR2 YYNGEE. Trimming took off 6 bases at V and 4 bases at J, with 9 bases between the two ends. This CDR3 contains 12 residues.

V gene TRBV7-9 combines with J gene TRBJ1-5; weak D call: TRBD1 (6 bases). V lost 5 bases, J lost 3 bases, and 11 bases lay in between. The CDR3 spans 14 residues. Germline CDR1 is SEHNR and CDR2 is FQNEAQ (reference sequence). For the CDR3, the DNA is TGTGCCAGCAGCCTGGACAGCTACAATCAGCCCCAGCATTTT. It codes for CASSLDSYNQPQHF.